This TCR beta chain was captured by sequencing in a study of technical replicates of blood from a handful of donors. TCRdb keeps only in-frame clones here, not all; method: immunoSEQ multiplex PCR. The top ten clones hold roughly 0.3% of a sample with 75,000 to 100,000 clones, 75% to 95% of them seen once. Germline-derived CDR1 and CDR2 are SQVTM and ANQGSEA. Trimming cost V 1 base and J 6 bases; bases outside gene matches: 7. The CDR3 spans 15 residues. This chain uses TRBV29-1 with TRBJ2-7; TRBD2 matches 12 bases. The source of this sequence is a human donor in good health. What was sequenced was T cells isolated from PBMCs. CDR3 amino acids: CSVEGLAGGRREQYF. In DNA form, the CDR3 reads TGCAGCGTTGAAGGTCTAGCGGGAGGGAGGCGCGAGCAGTACTTC.